Listed below are T cell receptor beta chains from one sample, sequenced in a study of regulatory T cells in long-lasting Graves disease. TCRdb re-called the multiplex PCR reads through MiXCR, storing one row per CDR3 protein. The table lists 500,000 to 800,000 distinct CDR3 sequences, approximately 31% of them singletons. The specimen comprised peripheral blood mononuclear cells (PBMCs), sampled when the disease was refractory, from a patient treated with antithyroid drugs. These receptors were taken from a female donor with Graves disease. The CDR3 runs from the conserved cysteine through the conserved F or W. A D gene is named only where the DNA matches it firmly. The size of a clone is reported for some rows only, either as once, few or many, or as a class for expanded clones.

d_call	j_call	clone_size	v_call	cdr3_aa	cdr3_nt
-	TRBJ2-7	many	TRBV11-2	CASSSLGALWEQYF	TGTGCCAGCAGCTCCCTCGGAGCCCTGTGGGAGCAGTACTTC
-	TRBJ1-3	-	TRBV15	CATSIPSGNTIYF	TGTGCCACCAGCATACCCTCTGGAAACACCATATATTTT
-	TRBJ2-3	few	TRBV20-1	CSAGYGTQYF	TGCAGTGCTGGGTACGGTACGCAGTATTTT
TRBD1	TRBJ1-2	many	TRBV29-1	CSVEGTGGSYGYTF	TGCAGCGTTGAGGGGACAGGGGGCAGCTATGGCTACACCTTC
-	TRBJ2-5	-	TRBV6-1	CASSETRLASQETQYF	TGTGCCAGCAGTGAAACGAGGCTAGCGAGCCAAGAGACCCAGTACTTC
TRBD2	TRBJ2-7	-	TRBV27	CASAMEGGPHEQYF	TGTGCCAGCGCCATGGAGGGAGGGCCCCACGAGCAGTACTTC
-	TRBJ2-2	-	TRBV5-6	CASSSWLAGELFF	TGTGCCAGCAGCTCCTGGTTGGCCGGGGAGCTGTTTTTT
TRBD2	TRBJ2-2	-	TRBV9	CASSLTSGRNTGELFF	TGTGCCAGCAGTCTCACTAGCGGGAGGAACACCGGGGAGCTGTTTTTT
-	TRBJ1-1	many	TRBV6-1	CASGQRVGDPEAFF	TGTGCCAGCGGGCAACGCGTGGGGGACCCTGAAGCTTTCTTT
TRBD1	TRBJ1-2	many	TRBV28	CASRGQGRGIGGYTF	TGTGCCAGCAGGGGACAGGGCAGGGGCATAGGTGGCTACACCTTC
-	TRBJ1-6	-	TRBV10-3	CATGGGAYNSPLHF	TGTGCCACGGGGGGGGGCGCCTATAATTCACCCCTCCACTTT
TRBD1	TRBJ1-1	few	TRBV10-3	CATSGTGEVQAFF	TGTGCCACCTCCGGGACAGGCGAAGTACAAGCTTTCTTT
TRBD1	TRBJ1-1	-	TRBV12-3/TRBV12-4	CASRRQGPNTEAFF	TGTGCCAGCAGAAGACAGGGGCCGAACACTGAAGCTTTCTTT
TRBD1	TRBJ1-6	-	TRBV28	CASTSGGQNNSPLHF	TGTGCCAGCACCTCTGGGGGACAGAACAATTCACCCCTCCACTTT
-	TRBJ2-2	-	TRBV15	CATSRERSYTGELFF	TGTGCCACCAGCAGAGAGCGCAGCTACACCGGGGAGCTGTTTTTT
-	TRBJ1-2	once	TRBV5-6	CASSLGRNILPYGYTF	TGTGCCAGCAGCTTGGGGCGGAATATCCTTCCTTATGGCTACACCTTC
-	TRBJ2-7	-	TRBV29-1	CSVEDAGSSYEQYF	TGCAGCGTTGAAGACGCGGGGAGCTCCTACGAGCAGTACTTC
-	TRBJ1-2	many	TRBV6-5	CASSYVRDYGYTF	TGTGCCAGCAGTTACGTACGGGACTATGGCTACACCTTC
-	TRBJ1-1	few	TRBV5-6	CASSLYGPVNTEAFF	TGTGCCAGCAGCTTGTATGGGCCTGTGAACACTGAAGCTTTCTTT
-	TRBJ1-1	many	TRBV12-5	CASGPEIGLNTEAFF	TGTGCTAGTGGCCCAGAAATAGGGCTCAACACTGAAGCTTTCTTT
-	TRBJ1-1	few	TRBV13	CASRPEIGDTEAFF	TGTGCCAGCAGGCCAGAAATAGGGGACACTGAAGCTTTCTTT
TRBD1	TRBJ1-5	few	TRBV28	CASSLDRALVEPQHF	TGTGCCAGCAGTTTGGACAGGGCGTTAGTGGAGCCCCAGCATTTT
-	TRBJ2-2	few	TRBV29-1	CSVRPTGELFF	TGCAGCGTCCGGCCCACCGGGGAGCTGTTTTTT
-	TRBJ1-2	-	TRBV13	CASSLGGGSDYGYTF	TGTGCCAGCAGCTTAGGCGGAGGGTCTGACTATGGCTACACCTTC
TRBD2	TRBJ2-1	-	TRBV20-1	CSARTRLATYNEQFF	TGCAGTGCCAGAACAAGACTAGCGACCTACAATGAGCAGTTCTTC
-	TRBJ1-1	many	TRBV12-3/TRBV12-4	CASSLRGLGTEAFF	TGTGCCAGCAGTTTAAGGGGGTTAGGCACTGAAGCTTTCTTT
-	TRBJ1-2	few	TRBV5-6	CASSLRGGPGGGYGYTF	TGTGCCAGCAGCTTGAGGGGGGGACCCGGGGGCGGCTATGGCTACACCTTC
-	TRBJ2-5	many	TRBV20-1	CSARGIGRLETQYF	TGCAGTGCTAGAGGAATAGGGAGGTTAGAGACCCAGTACTTC
TRBD1	TRBJ1-1	many	TRBV25-1	CASSARGLTEAFF	TGTGCCAGCAGTGCCAGGGGGCTCACTGAAGCTTTCTTT
TRBD1	TRBJ1-5	few	TRBV6-1	CASSPGQGARSNQPQHF	TGTGCCAGCAGCCCCGGACAGGGGGCGAGGAGCAATCAGCCCCAGCATTTT
-	TRBJ2-2	-	TRBV24-1	CATSDIGHQNTGELFF	TGTGCCACCAGTGATATCGGACACCAGAACACCGGGGAGCTGTTTTTT